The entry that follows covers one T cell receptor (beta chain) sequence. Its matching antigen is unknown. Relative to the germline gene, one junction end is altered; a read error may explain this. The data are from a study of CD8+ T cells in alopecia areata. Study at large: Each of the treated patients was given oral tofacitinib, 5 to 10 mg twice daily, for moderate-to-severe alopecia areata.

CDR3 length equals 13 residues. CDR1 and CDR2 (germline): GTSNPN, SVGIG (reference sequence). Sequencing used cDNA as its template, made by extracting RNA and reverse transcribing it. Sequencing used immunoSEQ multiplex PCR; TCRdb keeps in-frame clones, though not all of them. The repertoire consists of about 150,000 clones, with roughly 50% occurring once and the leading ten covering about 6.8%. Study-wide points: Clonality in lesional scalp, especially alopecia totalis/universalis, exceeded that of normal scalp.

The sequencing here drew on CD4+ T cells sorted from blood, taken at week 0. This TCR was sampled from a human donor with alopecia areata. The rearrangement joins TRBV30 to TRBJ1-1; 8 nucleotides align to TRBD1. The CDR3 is CAWARQGNTVAFF. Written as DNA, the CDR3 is TGTGCCTGGGCCAGACAGGGGAACACTGTAGCTTTCTTT. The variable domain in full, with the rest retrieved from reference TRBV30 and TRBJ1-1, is SQTIHQWPATLVQPVGSPLSLECTVEGTSNPNLYWYRQAAGRGLQLLFYSVGIGQISSEVPQNLSASRPQDRQFILSSKKLLLSDSGFYLCAWARQGNTVAFFGQGTRLTVV.